The 22 T cell receptor beta chains below all came from one sample that was sequenced in a study of molecular identifiers for immune sequencing clone quantification. Each CDR3 protein is one row after TCRdb ran MiXCR on the PCR reads. The sample gives around 470,000 distinct CDR3 sequences, under 30% of which show up once; about 0.75% is in the top ten. The sequenced sample consisted of naive CD8+ T cells from blood, with Jurkat cell RNA spiked in. Sample subset: FACS-sorted CD8+CD4-CCR7+CD45RA+ naive T cells. Receptors were obtained from a human donor in good health. Some libraries in this study had Jurkat cell RNA spiked in.

This clonotype was counted between two and nine times. The V and J genes are TRBV27 and TRBJ2-3; no definite D call. V was trimmed by 3 bases and J by 8 bases, leaving 12 bases between them. Germline V CDR1 and CDR2: MNHEY, SMNVEV (reference sequence). The CDR3 runs 13 residues. CDR3 coding DNA: TGTGCCAGCAGTTTTTCTGGCTCGGTTACGCAGTATTTT. Its translation: CASSFSGSVTQYF.

This clonotype was picked up many times. In DNA, the CDR3 is TGTGCCAGCAGCTTCAGGGGCCTAGTTCCCGGGGAGCTGTTTTTT. This gives the protein CASSFRGLVPGELFF. The chain carries TRBV13 and TRBJ2-2; possibly TRBD1 for D (6 bases). The CDR3 spans 15 residues. V shed 3 bases and J shed 6 bases, with 14 bases lying between them. Germline CDR1 reads PRHDT; CDR2 reads FYEKMQ (reference sequence).

This clonotype occurred many times. The chain recombines TRBV23-1 with TRBJ2-7, with D tentatively TRBD1 (7 bases). TRBV23-1 has ORF status, its function being uncertain. This CDR3 has 15 amino acids. The V end was cut by 3 bases, the J end by 2 bases, with 14 bases between. The DNA for the CDR3 is TGCGCCAGCAGTCACGCGGGACAGAAAACCTACGAGCAGTACTTC. Residues: CASSHAGQKTYEQYF.

This clonotype was detected many times. The chain carries TRBV12-3 or TRBV12-4 and TRBJ2-4, with a possible D match to TRBD1 (6 bases). The CDR3 is 12 amino acids. V lost 4 bases and J lost 11, with 12 bases in between. The CDR3 spells CASSSRGGVQYF. The CDR3 DNA reads as TGTGCCAGCAGTTCTAGAGGGGGTGTTCAGTACTTC.

This clonotype was observed a few times. The chain recombines TRBV27 with TRBJ2-5; 10 nucleotides agree with TRBD1. The germline V gene encodes CDR1 MNHEY and CDR2 SMNVEV (reference sequence). The CDR3 length is 14 residues. The trim removed 7 bases at V and 7 bases at J, leaving 9 bases unmatched. In DNA, the CDR3 is TGTGCCAGCATTTCCCGACAGGGGGCCGGGACCCAGTACTTC. Translation: CASISRQGAGTQYF.

This clonotype has only a few counts. The rearrangement links TRBV20-1 to TRBJ2-7, with TRBD2 as a possible D gene (5 bases). V gave up 6 bases and J gave up 0 bases, with 12 bases separating them. The CDR3 is 13 residues long. The V gene's germline CDR1 is DFQATT and CDR2 SNEGSKA (reference sequence). The CDR3 loop is CSAKPGSSYEQYF. The CDR3 nucleotides read TGCAGTGCAAAACCGGGAAGCTCCTACGAGCAGTACTTC.

This clonotype has just a few counts. The V gene is TRBV6-6, the J gene TRBJ2-7; no reliable D call. The germline V gene has CDR1 MNHNY and CDR2 SVGAGI (reference sequence). The CDR3 covers 16 residues. Trimming pared 0 bases from V and 0 bases from J, leaving 12 bases between. CDR3 loop: CASSYSLSYSSYEQYF. CDR3 nucleotides: TGTGCCAGCAGTTACTCGCTGTCTTACAGCTCCTACGAGCAGTACTTC.

Only a few counts were recorded for this clonotype. The V gene is TRBV7-2, the J gene TRBJ2-7; tentative D call: TRBD1 (5 bases). Germline CDR1 SGHTA, CDR2 FQGNSA. CDR3 length: 13 residues. V was trimmed by 0 bases and J by 6 bases, leaving 9 bases between them. The DNA of the CDR3 is TGTGCCAGCAGCTTAGCAGGGGTCACCGAGCAGTACTTC. Translated, it gives CASSLAGVTEQYF. The full variable domain, in which reference TRBV7-2 and TRBJ2-7 provide the parts outside the CDR3, is GAGVSQSPSNKVTEKGKDVELRCDPISGHTALYWYRQSLGQGLEFLIYFQGNSAPDKSGLPSDRFSAERTGGSVSTLTIQRTQQEDSAVYLCASSLAGVTEQYFGPGTRLTVT.

J is TRBJ2-7 and V is TRBV11-2; 12 positions agree with TRBD2. Germline assignment: CDR1 SGHAT and CDR2 FQNNGV. The CDR3 extends over 17 amino acids. J lost 5 bases, V lost 1 base, and 9 bases had no gene match. In DNA form, the CDR3 reads TGTGCCAGCAGCTTAGTTATCGGACTAGCGGGGTGGGACGAGCAGTACTTC. It encodes CASSLVIGLAGWDEQYF.

Regarding this clonotype: A junction end diverges from the germline sequence, so it may reflect a read error. The V and J genes are TRBV4-1 and TRBJ2-4; D is unresolved. CDR1 is MGHRA, CDR2 YSYEKL, per germline. CDR3 size: 16 residues. CDR3 sequence reads: CASSQEMSVAKNIQHF. In DNA, the CDR3 is TGCGCCAGCAGCCAAGAGATGTCAGTAGCCAAAAACATTCAGCACTTC.

The gene calls are TRBV7-9 and TRBJ2-7; maybe TRBD2 (5 bases). V lost 5 bases and J 4 bases, leaving 15 bases between the germline ends. The CDR3 spans 14 residues. CDR1 and CDR2 (germline): SEHNR, FQNEAQ (reference sequence). The CDR3 here is CASSPPGSLYEQYF. CDR3 coding DNA: TGTGCCAGCAGCCCCCCGGGATCCCTGTACGAGCAGTACTTC.

This clonotype was seen a few times. This rearrangement joins TRBV27 to TRBJ2-3; no clear D. Deletions cut 6 bases from V and 4 bases from J, with 17 bases between. There are 15 residues in the CDR3. CDR1 and CDR2 from the germline V gene are MNHEY and SMNVEV (reference sequence). CDR3 coding DNA: TGTGCCAGCAGCGAGCTACCCCTGAACGCAGATACGCAGTATTTT. This sequence encodes CASSELPLNADTQYF.

Notes on this clonotype: The junction departs from germline at one end; a sequencing error may be responsible. This rearrangement joins TRBV6-5 to TRBJ2-1; the D gene is possibly TRBD2 (7 bases). The germline V gene encodes CDR1 MNHEY and CDR2 SVGAGI. The CDR3 consists of 15 residues. The CDR3 protein is CASSYSLRGGNEKFF. The DNA of the CDR3 is TGTGCCAGCAGTTACTCCCTGAGGGGGGGGAATGAGAAGTTCTTC.

This clonotype was detected only a few times. The chain links TRBV6-6 to TRBJ2-3; 9 nucleotides align to TRBD2. The CDR3 is made up of 17 amino acids. CDR1 MNHNY and CDR2 SVGAGI come from the germline V gene (reference sequence). Trimming cost V 0 bases and J 0 bases; bases outside gene matches: 4. CDR3 nucleotide sequence: TGTGCCAGCAGTTACTCCGGACTAGCGACTAGCACAGATACGCAGTATTTT. Protein product: CASSYSGLATSTDTQYF.

This clonotype was seen at least ten times. The gene calls are TRBV3-1 and TRBJ2-1; D is perhaps TRBD1 or TRBD2 (5 bases each). This CDR3 is built from 15 residues. Germline V gene data show CDR1 as LGHDT and CDR2 as YNNKEL (reference sequence). The V end was cut by 7 bases, the J end by 4 bases, with 17 bases between. This CDR3 is CASTSGTIIYNEQFF. The CDR3 DNA sequence: TGTGCCAGCACCTCCGGGACCATCATATACAATGAGCAGTTCTTC.

About this clonotype itself: Because the CDR3 is missing its conserved closing phenylalanine or tryptophan, this is likely a read error. The chain has TRBV30 and TRBJ1-1; D is uncertain. V shed 0 bases and J shed 0 bases, with 11 bases lying between them. Germline lookup yields CDR1 GTSNPN and CDR2 SVGIG (reference sequence). The CDR3 covers 15 residues. This CDR3 is CAWSVPGSLNTEAFS. CDR3 nucleotide sequence: TGTGCCTGGAGTGTACCGGGGTCCCTGAACACTGAAGCTTTCTCT.

With respect to this clonotype: A much larger clone differs by one base, so this may be a read error. This chain's CDR3 is CASREESSYEQYF. CDR3 DNA: TGTGCCAGCAGGGAGGAAAGCTCCTACGAGCAGTACTTC. The chain uses TRBV7-2 and TRBJ2-7, with TRBD2 as a possible D gene (5 bases). V lost 6 bases and J lost 0, with 9 bases in between. In germline, CDR1 is SGHTA, CDR2 FQGNSA. This CDR3 is 13 amino acids long.

Only a few counts were recorded for this clonotype. The CDR3 DNA sequence: TGTGCCACCAGCAGAGTGAGGGGGGAGACTCAGCCCCAGCATTTT. Translating it yields CATSRVRGETQPQHF. The genes are TRBV15 and TRBJ1-5, with D possibly matching TRBD1 (6 bases). CDR3 size: 15 residues. The V gene lost 1 base and the J gene lost 6 bases, with 13 bases spanning the gap. Germline V gives CDR1 LNHNV, CDR2 YYDKDF (reference sequence).

In regard to this clonotype: Sequence at one end of the junction differs from germline and may be a read error. The chain links TRBV7-9 to TRBJ2-2; D possibly corresponds to TRBD1 (6 bases). CDR1 SEHNR and CDR2 FQNEAQ come from the germline V gene (reference sequence). The CDR3 runs 15 residues. DNA for the CDR3: TGTGCCAGCAGCCCTCGGGACACCAACACCGGGGAGCCGTTTTTT. The encoded protein is CASSPRDTNTGEPFF.

The sample holds a few counts of this clonotype. The genes are TRBV6-2 or TRBV6-3 and TRBJ2-1, with 8 bases identical to TRBD2. CDR1 and CDR2 (germline): MNHEY, SVGEGT. This CDR3 has 12 residues. Trimming removed 6 bases from V and 10 bases from J; junction bases left unmatched: 5. The chain's CDR3 is CASSQRLAEQFF. In nucleotides, the CDR3 is TGTGCCAGCAGCCAAAGACTAGCGGAGCAGTTCTTC.

Points on this clonotype: Just one base apart from a much larger clone, this may be a read error. The V call is TRBV28, the J call TRBJ2-7; D is unclear. Germline assignment: CDR1 MDHEN and CDR2 SYDVKM. This CDR3 has 12 residues. Trimming stripped 8 bases from V and 2 bases from J, with 10 bases between. Here the CDR3 DNA reads TGTGCCAGCGGTGACCCGGCCTACGAGCAGTACTTC. It translates to CASGDPAYEQYF.

V usage is TRBV4-1 and J usage is TRBJ1-5; D is unclear. Germline V gene data show CDR1 as MGHRA and CDR2 as YSYEKL. This CDR3 spans 13 amino acids. V was clipped by 4 bases and J by 7 bases, with 11 bases between them. Written as DNA, the CDR3 is TGCGCCAGCAGCCGGGTTATTGGCCAGCCCCAGCATTTT. It encodes CASSRVIGQPQHF.